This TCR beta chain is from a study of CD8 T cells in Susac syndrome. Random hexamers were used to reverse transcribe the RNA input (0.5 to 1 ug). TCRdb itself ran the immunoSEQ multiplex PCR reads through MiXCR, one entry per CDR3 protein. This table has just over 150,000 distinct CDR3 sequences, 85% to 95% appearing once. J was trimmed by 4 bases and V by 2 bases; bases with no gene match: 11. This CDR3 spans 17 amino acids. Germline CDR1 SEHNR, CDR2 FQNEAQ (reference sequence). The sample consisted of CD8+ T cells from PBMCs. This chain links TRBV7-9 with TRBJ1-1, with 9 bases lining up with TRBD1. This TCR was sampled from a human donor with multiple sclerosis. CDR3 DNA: TGTGCCAGCAGCTTACACGGGACAGGGAATTTGGGCACTGAAGCTTTCTTT. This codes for CASSLHGTGNLGTEAFF.